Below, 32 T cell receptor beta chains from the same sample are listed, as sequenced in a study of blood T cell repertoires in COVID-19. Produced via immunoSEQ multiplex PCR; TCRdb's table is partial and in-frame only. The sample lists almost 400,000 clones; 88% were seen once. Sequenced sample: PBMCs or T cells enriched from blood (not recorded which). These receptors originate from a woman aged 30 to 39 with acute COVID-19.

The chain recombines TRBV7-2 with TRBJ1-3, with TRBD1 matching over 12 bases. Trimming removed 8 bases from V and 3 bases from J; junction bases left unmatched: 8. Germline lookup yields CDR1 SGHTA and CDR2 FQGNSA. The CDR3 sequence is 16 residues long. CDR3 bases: TGTGCCAGCGAATCCGGGACAGGGGGCTTTGGAAACACCATATATTTT. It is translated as CASESGTGGFGNTIYF.

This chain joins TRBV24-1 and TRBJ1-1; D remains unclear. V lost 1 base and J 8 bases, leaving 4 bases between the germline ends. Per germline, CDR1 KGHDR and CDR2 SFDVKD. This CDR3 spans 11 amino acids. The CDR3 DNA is TGTGCCACCAGTGATTTACAAGAAGCTTTCTTT. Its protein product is CATSDLQEAFF.

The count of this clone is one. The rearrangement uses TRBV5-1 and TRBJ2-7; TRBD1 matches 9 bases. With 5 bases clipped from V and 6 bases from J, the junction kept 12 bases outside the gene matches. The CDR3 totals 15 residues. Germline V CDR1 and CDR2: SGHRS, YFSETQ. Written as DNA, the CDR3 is TGCGCCAGCAGGAGTACCGGGACAGGGAGTACCGAGCAGTACTTC. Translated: CASRSTGTGSTEQYF.

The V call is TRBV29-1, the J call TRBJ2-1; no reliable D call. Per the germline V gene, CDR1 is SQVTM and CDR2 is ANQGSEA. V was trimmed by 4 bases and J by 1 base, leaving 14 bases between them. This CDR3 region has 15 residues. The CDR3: CSVGLGARSYNEQFF. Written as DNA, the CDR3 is TGCAGCGTTGGTCTGGGTGCTAGGTCCTACAATGAGCAGTTCTTC.

CDR3 DNA sequence: TGTGCCAGCAGCTTCTCCAGGGGAGCGATCGGGGAGCTGTTTTTT. Amino acids: CASSFSRGAIGELFF. J is TRBJ2-2 and V is TRBV5-4; D perhaps matches TRBD1 (6 bases). The V gene's germline CDR1 is SGHNT and CDR2 YYREEE (reference sequence). This CDR3 contains 15 residues. The V end was cut by 2 bases, the J end by 7 bases, with 15 bases between.

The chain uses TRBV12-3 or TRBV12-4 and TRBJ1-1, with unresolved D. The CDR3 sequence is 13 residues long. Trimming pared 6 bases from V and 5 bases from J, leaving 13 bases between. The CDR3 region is CASSPGRRTEAFF. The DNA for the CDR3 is TGTGCCAGCAGCCCTGGGAGGAGGACTGAAGCTTTCTTT.

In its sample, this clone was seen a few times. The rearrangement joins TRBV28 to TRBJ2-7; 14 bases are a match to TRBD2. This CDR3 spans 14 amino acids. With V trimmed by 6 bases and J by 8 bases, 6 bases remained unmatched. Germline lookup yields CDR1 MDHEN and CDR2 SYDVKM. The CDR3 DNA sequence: TGTGCCAGCAGGACTAGCGGGGGGGATGTTAAGCAGTACTTC. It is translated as CASRTSGGDVKQYF.

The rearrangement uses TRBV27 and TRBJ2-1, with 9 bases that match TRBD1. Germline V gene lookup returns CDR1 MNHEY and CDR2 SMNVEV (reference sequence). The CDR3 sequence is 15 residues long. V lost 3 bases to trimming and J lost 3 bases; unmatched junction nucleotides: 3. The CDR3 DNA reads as TGTGCCAGCAGTTTTGGGGACAGGGTCTACAATGAGCAGTTCTTC. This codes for CASSFGDRVYNEQFF.

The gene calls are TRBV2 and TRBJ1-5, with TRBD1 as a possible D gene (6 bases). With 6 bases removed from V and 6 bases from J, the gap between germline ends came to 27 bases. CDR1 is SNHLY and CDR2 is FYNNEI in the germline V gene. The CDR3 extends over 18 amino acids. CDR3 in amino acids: CASRLQGQLGTGSQPQHF. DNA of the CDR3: TGTGCCAGCAGATTACAGGGTCAGTTGGGTACGGGGAGTCAGCCCCAGCATTTT. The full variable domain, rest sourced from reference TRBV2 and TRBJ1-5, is EPEVTQTPSHQVTQMGQEVILRCVPISNHLYFYWYRQILGQKVEFLVSFYNNEISEKSEIFDDQFSVERPDGSNFTLKIRSTKLEDSAMYFCASRLQGQLGTGSQPQHFGDGTRLSIL.

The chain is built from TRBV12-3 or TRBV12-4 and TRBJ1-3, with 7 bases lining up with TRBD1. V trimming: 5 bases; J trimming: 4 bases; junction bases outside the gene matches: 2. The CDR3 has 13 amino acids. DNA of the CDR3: TGTGCCAGCAGTCCGACAGGGGGAAACACCATATATTTT. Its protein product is CASSPTGGNTIYF.

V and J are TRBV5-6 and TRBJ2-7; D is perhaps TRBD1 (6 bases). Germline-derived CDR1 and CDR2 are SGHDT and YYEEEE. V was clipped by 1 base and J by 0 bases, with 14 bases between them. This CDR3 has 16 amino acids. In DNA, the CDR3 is TGTGCCAGCAGCTTGTTACAGGGCTCAAGCTCCTACGAGCAGTACTTC. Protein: CASSLLQGSSSYEQYF.

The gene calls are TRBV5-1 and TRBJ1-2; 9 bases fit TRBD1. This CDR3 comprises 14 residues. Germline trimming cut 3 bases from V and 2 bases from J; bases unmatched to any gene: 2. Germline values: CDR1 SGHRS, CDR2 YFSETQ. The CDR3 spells CASSWDRANYGYTF. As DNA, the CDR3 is TGCGCCAGCAGCTGGGACAGGGCCAACTATGGCTACACCTTC.

The CDR3 DNA reads TGCGCCAGCAGCCAAGGACAGTTGAACACTGAAGCTTTCTTT. Amino acid sequence: CASSQGQLNTEAFF. The genes are TRBV4-1 and TRBJ1-1; D might be TRBD1 (5 bases). The CDR3 contains 14 residues. Trimming stripped 1 base from V and 0 bases from J, with 6 bases between. CDR1 and CDR2 (germline): MGHRA, YSYEKL.

The CDR3 protein is CASSLETGNYEQYF. CDR3 DNA sequence: TGCGCCAGCAGCCTTGAAACAGGGAACTACGAGCAGTACTTC. The chain joins TRBV5-1 to TRBJ2-7; a possible D gene is TRBD1 (6 bases). The CDR3 loop spans 14 amino acids. Trimming took 4 bases from V and 3 from J, leaving 14 bases between them. Germline-derived CDR1 and CDR2 are SGHRS and YFSETQ.

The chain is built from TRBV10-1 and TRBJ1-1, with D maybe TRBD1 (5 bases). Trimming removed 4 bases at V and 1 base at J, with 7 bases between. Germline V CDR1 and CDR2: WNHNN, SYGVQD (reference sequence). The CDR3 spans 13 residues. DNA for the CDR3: TGCGCCAGCAGTGCAGGGCCGAACACTGAAGCTTTCTTT. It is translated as CASSAGPNTEAFF.

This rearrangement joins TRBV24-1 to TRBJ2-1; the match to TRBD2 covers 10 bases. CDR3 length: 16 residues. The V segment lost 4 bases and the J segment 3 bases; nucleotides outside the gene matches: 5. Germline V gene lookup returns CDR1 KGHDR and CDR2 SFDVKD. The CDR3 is CATSEPSGGLYNEQFF. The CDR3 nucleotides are TGTGCCACCAGTGAACCTAGCGGGGGACTCTACAATGAGCAGTTCTTC.

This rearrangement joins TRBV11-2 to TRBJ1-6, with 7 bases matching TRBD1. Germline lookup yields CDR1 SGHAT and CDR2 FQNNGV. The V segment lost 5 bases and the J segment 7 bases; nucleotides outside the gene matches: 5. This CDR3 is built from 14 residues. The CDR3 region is CASSVTGENSPLHF. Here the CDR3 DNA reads TGTGCCAGCAGCGTAACAGGGGAGAATTCACCCCTCCACTTT.

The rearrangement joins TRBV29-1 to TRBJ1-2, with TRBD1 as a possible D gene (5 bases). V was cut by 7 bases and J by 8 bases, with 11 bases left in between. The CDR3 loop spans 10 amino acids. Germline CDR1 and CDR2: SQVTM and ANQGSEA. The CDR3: CSALQEGYTF. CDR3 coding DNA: TGCAGCGCCCTACAGGAGGGCTACACCTTC.

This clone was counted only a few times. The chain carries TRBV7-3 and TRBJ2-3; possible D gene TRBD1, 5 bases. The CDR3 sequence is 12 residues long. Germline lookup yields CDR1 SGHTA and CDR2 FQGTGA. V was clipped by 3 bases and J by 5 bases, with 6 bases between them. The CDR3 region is CASSFQGDTQYF. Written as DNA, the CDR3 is TGTGCCAGCAGCTTCCAGGGAGATACGCAGTATTTT.

The CDR3 nucleotides are TGTGCCAGCAGCGTACGGGACTTTGGAGGAGAGACCCAGTACTTC. It is translated as CASSVRDFGGETQYF. The chain joins TRBV9 to TRBJ2-5, with D maybe TRBD2 (6 bases). CDR1 SGDLS and CDR2 YYNGEE come from the germline V gene. Between the trimmed V and J ends, which lost 1 base and 4 bases, there was a span of 14 bases. The CDR3 has 15 residues.

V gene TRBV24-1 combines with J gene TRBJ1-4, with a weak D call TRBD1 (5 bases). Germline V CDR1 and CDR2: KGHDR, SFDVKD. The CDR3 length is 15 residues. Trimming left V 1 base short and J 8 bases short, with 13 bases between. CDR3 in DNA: TGTGCCACCAGTGATTTAAAAACTGGGGGGGAAAAACTGTTTTTT. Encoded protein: CATSDLKTGGEKLFF.

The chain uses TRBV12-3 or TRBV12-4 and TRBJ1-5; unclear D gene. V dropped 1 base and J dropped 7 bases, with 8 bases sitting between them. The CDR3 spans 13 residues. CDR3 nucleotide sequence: TGTGCCAGCAGTTTAGTGGGCCGGCAGCCCCAGCATTTT. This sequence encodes CASSLVGRQPQHF.

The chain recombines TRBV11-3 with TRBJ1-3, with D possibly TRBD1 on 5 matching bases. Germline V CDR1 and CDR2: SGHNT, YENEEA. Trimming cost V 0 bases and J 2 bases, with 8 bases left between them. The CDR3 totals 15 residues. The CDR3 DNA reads TGTGCCAGCAGCTTAGATGGACATCCTGGAAACACCATATATTTT. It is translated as CASSLDGHPGNTIYF.

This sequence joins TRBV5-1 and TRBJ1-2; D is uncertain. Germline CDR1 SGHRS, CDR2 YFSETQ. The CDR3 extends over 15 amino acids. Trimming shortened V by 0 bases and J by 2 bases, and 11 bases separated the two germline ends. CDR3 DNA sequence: TGCGCCAGCAGCTTGGCCTCGAACAGCAACTATGGCTACACCTTC. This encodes CASSLASNSNYGYTF.

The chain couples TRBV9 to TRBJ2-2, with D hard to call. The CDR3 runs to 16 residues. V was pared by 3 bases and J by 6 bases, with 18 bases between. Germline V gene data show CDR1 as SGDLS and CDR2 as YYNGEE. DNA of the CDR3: TGTGCCAGCAGCGGATCCACAAGATCGGAGCCCGGGGAGCTGTTTTTT. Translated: CASSGSTRSEPGELFF.

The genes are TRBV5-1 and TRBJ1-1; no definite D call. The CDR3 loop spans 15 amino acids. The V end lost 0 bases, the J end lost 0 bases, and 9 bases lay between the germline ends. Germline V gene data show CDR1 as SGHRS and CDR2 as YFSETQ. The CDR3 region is CASSLARQVNTEAFF. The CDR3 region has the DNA TGCGCCAGCAGCTTGGCAAGGCAGGTGAACACTGAAGCTTTCTTT.

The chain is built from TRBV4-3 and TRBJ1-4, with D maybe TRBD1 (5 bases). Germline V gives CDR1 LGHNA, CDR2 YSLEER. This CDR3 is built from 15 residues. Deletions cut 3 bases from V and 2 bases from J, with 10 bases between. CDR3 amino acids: CASSQGGSTNEKLFF. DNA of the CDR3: TGCGCCAGCAGCCAGGGGGGGTCTACTAATGAAAAACTGTTTTTT.

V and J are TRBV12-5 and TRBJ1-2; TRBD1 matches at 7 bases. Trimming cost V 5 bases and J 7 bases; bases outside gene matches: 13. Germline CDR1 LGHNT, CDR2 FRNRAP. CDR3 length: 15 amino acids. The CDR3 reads CASGPPDRAFSGYTF. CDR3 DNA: TGTGCTAGTGGTCCACCTGACAGGGCCTTCAGTGGCTACACCTTC.

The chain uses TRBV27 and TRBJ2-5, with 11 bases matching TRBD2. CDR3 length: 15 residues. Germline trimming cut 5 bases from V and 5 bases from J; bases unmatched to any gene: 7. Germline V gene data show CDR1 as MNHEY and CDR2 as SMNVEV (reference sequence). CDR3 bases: TGTGCCAGCAGTCTGACTAGCGGGGCCCGGGAGACCCAGTACTTC. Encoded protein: CASSLTSGARETQYF.

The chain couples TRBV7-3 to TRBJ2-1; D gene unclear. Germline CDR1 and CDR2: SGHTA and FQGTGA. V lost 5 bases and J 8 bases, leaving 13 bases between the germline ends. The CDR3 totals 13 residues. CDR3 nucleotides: TGTGCCAGCAGCCCCACGGTTCGGGATGAGCAGTTCTTC. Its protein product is CASSPTVRDEQFF.

This CDR3 is CATSDPTGEAYTGELFF. CDR3 in DNA: TGTGCCACCAGTGATCCGACCGGGGAGGCGTACACCGGGGAGCTGTTTTTT. This sequence joins TRBV24-1 and TRBJ2-2; tentatively, D is TRBD2 (6 bases). The CDR3 runs 17 residues. Germline V CDR1 and CDR2: KGHDR, SFDVKD. Trimming took 3 bases from V and 3 from J, leaving 16 bases between them.

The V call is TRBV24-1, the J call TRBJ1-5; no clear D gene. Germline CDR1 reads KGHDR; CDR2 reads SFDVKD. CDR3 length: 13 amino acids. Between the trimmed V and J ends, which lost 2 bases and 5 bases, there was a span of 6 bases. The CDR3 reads CATSDSGDQPQHF. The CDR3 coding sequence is TGTGCCACCAGTGATTCCGGGGATCAGCCCCAGCATTTT.